This TCR beta chain was recovered during a study of Graves' ophthalmopathy and Graves' hyperthyroidism. The CDR3 is 12 amino acids. In germline, CDR1 is MNHNS, CDR2 SASEGT. V lost 5 bases to trimming and J lost 4 bases, with 9 bases between them. The table lists this clonotype with many counts. From RNA, the CDR3 regions of TCR beta chains were amplified and sequenced. RT-PCR with HTBI primers came first, then second-round multiplex PCR. TCRdb fed the multiplex PCR reads into MiXCR, producing one record per CDR3 protein. The sample records about 620,000 distinct CDR3 sequences, 22% being singletons. PBMCs originated in 10 ml of fresh peripheral blood.

The origin of this receptor is a woman between 18 and 29 years old with stable Graves' hyperthyroidism. Some clones in this sample may be carry-over from other donors' samples. The source material was peripheral blood. The chain is built from TRBV6-1 and TRBJ2-7; no clear D. In DNA form, the CDR3 reads TGTGCCAGCAGTCCGTCGGTATACGAGCAGTACTTC. Its protein is CASSPSVYEQYF.